This entry is about one T cell receptor (beta chain). The sample comes from a study of blood T cell repertoires in COVID-19. On the study more broadly: Samples of COVID-19 (acute and convalescent) were obtained from the United States, Italy and Spain. PBMCs, B-cell-depleted T cells, or T cells provided the cDNA or gDNA that made up the material.

Germline V lookup: CDR1 KGHSH, CDR2 LQKENI. The CDR3 is 17 residues long. Trimming took 2 bases from V and 0 from J, leaving 15 bases between them. Data came from immunoSEQ multiplex PCR; TCRdb stores just in-frame clones and leaves some out. Of approximately 330,000 clones listed, roughly 90% were seen once; the top ten hold more than 9%. Individuals drawn from under 30 US areas were about 18 to 95 years old. The chain has TRBV18 and TRBJ2-3; possibly TRBD1 for D (6 bases). This clonotype originated in a woman aged 25-40 years who had recovered from COVID-19. The sequenced sample consisted of PBMCs or T cells enriched from blood (not recorded which). CDR3 region: CASSPSEQGLSTDTQYF. The CDR3 DNA follows: TGTGCCAGCTCACCATCCGAACAGGGATTGAGCACAGATACGCAGTATTTT.